This T cell receptor (beta chain) is drawn from a study of T cells after yellow fever vaccination. The authors made TCR cDNA by 5'RACE template switching, adding a universal primer site and UMIs. TCRdb re-derived calls from the 5' RACE reads in MiXCR, one entry per CDR3 protein. The table lists about 73,000 distinct CDR3 sequences, roughly 7.4% of them singletons. This clonotype was found a few times. As yet, its antigen is unknown. With 6 bases removed from V and 2 bases from J, the gap between germline ends came to 15 bases. Germline CDR1 SGHRS, CDR2 YFSETQ. This CDR3 is 14 amino acids long. Findings of the study overall: Reappearance after the booster was seen for most primary-vaccination clones, at 95% to 97% CD4 and roughly 90% CD8. Bulk-population clonotypes that are abundant could appear as contaminants in FACS-sorted repertoires. Of the clonotypes, a small share occurred in both CD4 and CD8 compartments.

The V and J genes are TRBV5-1 and TRBJ2-7; D remains unclear. This specimen consisted of CD8+ T cells sorted from PBMCs, obtained on the day of the yellow fever booster vaccination. The receptor was derived from a man aged 25 to 40 who received the YFV17D yellow fever vaccine. CDR3: CASTGGRTPYEQYF. CDR3 DNA sequence: TGCGCCAGCACGGGTGGGCGGACCCCCTACGAGCAGTACTTC.